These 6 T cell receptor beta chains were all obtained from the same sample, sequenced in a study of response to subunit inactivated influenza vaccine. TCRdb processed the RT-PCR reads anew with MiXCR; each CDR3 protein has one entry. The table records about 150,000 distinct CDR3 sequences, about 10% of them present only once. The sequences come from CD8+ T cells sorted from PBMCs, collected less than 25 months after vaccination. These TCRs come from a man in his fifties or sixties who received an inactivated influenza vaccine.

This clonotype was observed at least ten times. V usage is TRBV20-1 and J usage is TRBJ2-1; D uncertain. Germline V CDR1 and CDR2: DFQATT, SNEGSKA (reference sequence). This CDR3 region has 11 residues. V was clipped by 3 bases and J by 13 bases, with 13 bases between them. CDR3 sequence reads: CSARAAPIQFF. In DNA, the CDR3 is TGCAGTGCTAGGGCCGCGCCGATACAGTTCTTC.

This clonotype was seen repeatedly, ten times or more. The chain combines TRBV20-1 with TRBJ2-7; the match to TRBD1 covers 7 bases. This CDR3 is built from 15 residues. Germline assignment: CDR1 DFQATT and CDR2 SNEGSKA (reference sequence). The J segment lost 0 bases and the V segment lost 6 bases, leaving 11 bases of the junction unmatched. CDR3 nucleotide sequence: TGCAGTGCCGAGGACAGGCTAGGGAACTCCTACGAGCAGTACTTC. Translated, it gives CSAEDRLGNSYEQYF.

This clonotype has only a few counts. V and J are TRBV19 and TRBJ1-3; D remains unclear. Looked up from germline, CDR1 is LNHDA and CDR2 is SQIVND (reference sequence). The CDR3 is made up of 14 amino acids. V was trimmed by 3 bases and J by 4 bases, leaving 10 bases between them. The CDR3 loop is CASSIPGPGNTIYF. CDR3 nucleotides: TGTGCCAGTAGTATCCCCGGGCCAGGAAACACCATATATTTT.

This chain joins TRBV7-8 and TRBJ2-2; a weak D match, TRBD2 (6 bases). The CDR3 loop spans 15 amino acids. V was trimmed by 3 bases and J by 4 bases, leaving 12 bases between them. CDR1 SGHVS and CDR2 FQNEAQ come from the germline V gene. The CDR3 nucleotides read TGTGCCAGCAGCTTGAAAGGGGAGGTCACCGGGGAGCTGTTTTTT. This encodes CASSLKGEVTGELFF.

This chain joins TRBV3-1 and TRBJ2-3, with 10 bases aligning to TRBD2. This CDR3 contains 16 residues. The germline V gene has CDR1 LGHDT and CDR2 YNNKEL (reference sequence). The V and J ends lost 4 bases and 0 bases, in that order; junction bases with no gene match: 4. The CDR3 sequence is CASSLTTSGSTDTQYF. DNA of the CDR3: TGTGCCAGCAGCCTTACGACTAGCGGGAGCACAGATACGCAGTATTTT.

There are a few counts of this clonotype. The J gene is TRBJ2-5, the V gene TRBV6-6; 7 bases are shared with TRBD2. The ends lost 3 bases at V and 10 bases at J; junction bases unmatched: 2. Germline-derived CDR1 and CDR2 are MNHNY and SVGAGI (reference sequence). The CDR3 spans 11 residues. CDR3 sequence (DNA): TGTGCCAGCAGTTATCGGGGGGACCAGTACTTC. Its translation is CASSYRGDQYF.